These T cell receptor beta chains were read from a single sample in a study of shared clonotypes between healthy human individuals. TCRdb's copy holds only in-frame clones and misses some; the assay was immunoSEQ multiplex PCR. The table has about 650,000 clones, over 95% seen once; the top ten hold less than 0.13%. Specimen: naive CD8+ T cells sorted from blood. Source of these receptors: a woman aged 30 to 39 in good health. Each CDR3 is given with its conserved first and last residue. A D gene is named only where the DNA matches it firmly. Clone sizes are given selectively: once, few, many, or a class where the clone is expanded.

CDR3aa: CASSQIIVAGVPNEQFF
CDR3nt: TGTGCCAGCAGCCAGATCATCGTAGCGGGAGTCCCCAATGAGCAGTTCTTC
v_gene: TRBV14
d_gene: TRBD2
j_gene: TRBJ2-1
abundance: -

CDR3aa: CASSLMGVEQFF
CDR3nt: TGTGCCAGCAGCTTGATGGGGGTCGAGCAGTTCTTC
v_gene: TRBV5-4
d_gene: -
j_gene: TRBJ2-1
abundance: -

CDR3aa: CASSSAGVYYNEQFF
CDR3nt: TGTGCCAGCAGCTCAGCGGGAGTGTACTACAATGAGCAGTTCTTC
v_gene: TRBV9
d_gene: TRBD2
j_gene: TRBJ2-1
abundance: once

CDR3aa: CSVEFGRAYEQYF
CDR3nt: TGCAGCGTTGAATTCGGCCGGGCCTACGAGCAGTACTTC
v_gene: TRBV29-1
d_gene: -
j_gene: TRBJ2-7
abundance: -

CDR3aa: CASSFWDSSTGELFF
CDR3nt: TGTGCCAGCAGTTTTTGGGACAGTTCCACCGGGGAGCTGTTTTTT
v_gene: TRBV27
d_gene: TRBD1
j_gene: TRBJ2-2
abundance: -

CDR3aa: CASSPSPLAGGQDEQFF
CDR3nt: TGTGCCAGCAGTCCATCCCCCCTAGCGGGAGGGCAGGATGAGCAGTTCTTC
v_gene: TRBV27
d_gene: TRBD2
j_gene: TRBJ2-1
abundance: -

CDR3aa: CASSSERGEQYF
CDR3nt: TGTGCCAGCAGCTCGGAGCGAGGGGAGCAGTACTTC
v_gene: TRBV7-9
d_gene: -
j_gene: TRBJ2-7
abundance: once

CDR3aa: CASSGMLYGYTF
CDR3nt: TGTGCCAGCAGCGGCATGTTATATGGCTACACCTTC
v_gene: TRBV9
d_gene: -
j_gene: TRBJ1-2
abundance: -

CDR3aa: CASSGPPTHNEQFF
CDR3nt: TGTGCCAGCAGCGGGCCCCCAACCCACAATGAGCAGTTCTTC
v_gene: TRBV9
d_gene: -
j_gene: TRBJ2-1
abundance: few

CDR3aa: CASSESTESYGYTF
CDR3nt: TGTGCCAGCAGCGAGTCGACGGAGAGCTATGGCTACACCTTC
v_gene: TRBV7-9
d_gene: -
j_gene: TRBJ1-2
abundance: -

CDR3aa: CASSLDGRYEQYF
CDR3nt: TGTGCCAGCAGCTTGGACGGGAGGTACGAGCAGTACTTC
v_gene: TRBV5-4
d_gene: TRBD2
j_gene: TRBJ2-7
abundance: few

CDR3aa: CASSFSTGGRYGYTF
CDR3nt: TGTGCCAGCAGTTTCTCGACAGGAGGCAGATATGGCTACACCTTC
v_gene: TRBV27
d_gene: -
j_gene: TRBJ1-2
abundance: -

CDR3aa: CASSQGQGFGQPQHF
CDR3nt: TGCGCCAGCAGCCAAGGACAGGGGTTCGGACAGCCCCAGCATTTT
v_gene: TRBV4-1
d_gene: TRBD1
j_gene: TRBJ1-5
abundance: few

CDR3aa: CAWSGGGLGTEAFF
CDR3nt: TGTGCCTGGAGTGGAGGTGGGCTTGGCACTGAAGCTTTCTTT
v_gene: TRBV30
d_gene: -
j_gene: TRBJ1-1
abundance: few

CDR3aa: CASRPGQGNQPQHF
CDR3nt: TGTGCCAGCAGGCCTGGACAGGGCAATCAGCCCCAGCATTTT
v_gene: TRBV6-5
d_gene: TRBD1
j_gene: TRBJ1-5
abundance: -

CDR3aa: CAISESVVENTEAFF
CDR3nt: TGTGCCATCAGTGAGTCGGTCGTCGAGAACACTGAAGCTTTCTTT
v_gene: TRBV10-3
d_gene: -
j_gene: TRBJ1-1
abundance: -

CDR3aa: CASRPGTSGSTDTQYF
CDR3nt: TGTGCCAGCAGGCCCGGGACTAGCGGGAGCACAGATACGCAGTATTTT
v_gene: TRBV28
d_gene: TRBD2
j_gene: TRBJ2-3
abundance: -

CDR3aa: CASSPVGGITDTQYF
CDR3nt: TGTGCCAGCAGCCCCGTCGGGGGGATCACAGATACGCAGTATTTT
v_gene: TRBV14
d_gene: TRBD2
j_gene: TRBJ2-3
abundance: once

CDR3aa: CSVRDRDSYEQYF
CDR3nt: TGCAGCGTCAGGGACAGGGATTCCTACGAGCAGTACTTC
v_gene: TRBV29-1
d_gene: TRBD1
j_gene: TRBJ2-7
abundance: -

CDR3aa: CASSQDRLAKNIQYF
CDR3nt: TGCGCCAGCAGCCAAGACAGGTTAGCCAAAAACATTCAGTACTTC
v_gene: TRBV4-1
d_gene: -
j_gene: TRBJ2-4
abundance: -

CDR3aa: CASSPDSEQFF
CDR3nt: TGTGCCAGCAGCCCGGACTCGGAGCAGTTCTTC
v_gene: TRBV28
d_gene: -
j_gene: TRBJ2-1
abundance: -

CDR3aa: CASSFGTSGYEQYF
CDR3nt: TGTGCCAGCAGTTTTGGGACTAGCGGCTACGAGCAGTACTTC
v_gene: TRBV28
d_gene: TRBD2
j_gene: TRBJ2-7
abundance: -

CDR3aa: CASSLEGGPTGELFF
CDR3nt: TGTGCCAGCAGTTTAGAGGGAGGGCCCACCGGGGAGCTGTTTTTT
v_gene: TRBV27
d_gene: TRBD2
j_gene: TRBJ2-2
abundance: -

CDR3aa: CASSYRSGANQPQHF
CDR3nt: TGTGCCAGCAGTTACAGATCAGGGGCCAATCAGCCCCAGCATTTT
v_gene: TRBV6-5
d_gene: -
j_gene: TRBJ1-5
abundance: -

CDR3aa: CASSGVGTGVEQPQHF
CDR3nt: TGTGCCAGCAGTGGTGTCGGGACAGGGGTCGAGCAGCCCCAGCATTTT
v_gene: TRBV2
d_gene: TRBD1
j_gene: TRBJ1-5
abundance: -

CDR3aa: CASSTPRGPKNIQYF
CDR3nt: TGTGCCAGCAGTACTCCCCGGGGTCCCAAAAACATTCAGTACTTC
v_gene: TRBV28
d_gene: -
j_gene: TRBJ2-4
abundance: -

CDR3aa: CAWMRDRWYF
CDR3nt: TGTGCCTGGATGCGGGACAGGTGGTACTTC
v_gene: TRBV5-4
d_gene: TRBD1
j_gene: TRBJ2-4
abundance: -

CDR3aa: CASSLSGIYEQYF
CDR3nt: TGTGCCAGCAGCTTGTCCGGGATCTACGAGCAGTACTTC
v_gene: TRBV5-6
d_gene: -
j_gene: TRBJ2-7
abundance: once

CDR3aa: CASSPVGSNQPQHF
CDR3nt: TGTGCCAGCAGCCCGGTGGGTAGCAATCAGCCCCAGCATTTT
v_gene: TRBV6-5
d_gene: -
j_gene: TRBJ1-5
abundance: few

CDR3aa: CASSEEASGRLEETQYF
CDR3nt: TGTGCCAGCAGTGAAGAGGCTAGCGGGAGGTTGGAAGAGACCCAGTACTTC
v_gene: TRBV6-1
d_gene: TRBD2
j_gene: TRBJ2-5
abundance: -

CDR3aa: CASSSWDRQETQYF
CDR3nt: TGTGCCAGCAGCTCGTGGGACAGACAAGAGACCCAGTACTTC
v_gene: TRBV7-9
d_gene: TRBD1
j_gene: TRBJ2-5
abundance: -

CDR3aa: CATSWRLAGGYEQYF
CDR3nt: TGTGCCACCAGCTGGAGACTAGCGGGAGGATACGAGCAGTACTTC
v_gene: TRBV15
d_gene: TRBD2
j_gene: TRBJ2-7
abundance: -

CDR3aa: CASSFSGRAYNEQFF
CDR3nt: TGTGCCAGCAGCTTTAGCGGGAGGGCCTACAATGAGCAGTTCTTC
v_gene: TRBV7-6
d_gene: TRBD2
j_gene: TRBJ2-1
abundance: -

CDR3aa: CSVEGSGSSYNEQFF
CDR3nt: TGCAGCGTTGAGGGGAGCGGGAGCTCCTACAATGAGCAGTTCTTC
v_gene: TRBV29-1
d_gene: TRBD2
j_gene: TRBJ2-1
abundance: -

CDR3aa: CAISESDRANYGYTF
CDR3nt: TGTGCCATCAGTGAGTCCGACAGGGCTAACTATGGCTACACCTTC
v_gene: TRBV10-3
d_gene: TRBD1
j_gene: TRBJ1-2
abundance: -